The 14 T cell receptor beta chains below come from one sample, sequenced in a study of shared clonotypes between healthy human individuals. Sequencing was performed with immunoSEQ multiplex PCR; in TCRdb, only in-frame clones are kept and a portion is missing. The sample has about 1.1 million clones, approximately 78% seen once. The sequencing input was memory CD4+ T cells from PBMCs. Subset in this sample: CD45RA-negative fraction. Every receptor here comes from a young man in good health. Some clones in this sample may be carry-over from other donors' samples.

This clone was seen just once. The V gene is TRBV7-8, the J gene TRBJ2-7; 9 bases agree with TRBD1. The germline CDR1 and CDR2 sequences are SGHVS and FQNEAQ. Trimming took 3 bases from V and 1 from J; bases not matched to a gene: 4. The CDR3 sequence is 15 residues long. The DNA of the CDR3 is TGTGCCAGCAGCTTCGGGGGACAGGGTTCCTACGAGCAGTACTTC. It translates to CASSFGGQGSYEQYF.

This chain links TRBV7-9 with TRBJ2-7; TRBD1 aligns across 7 bases. This CDR3 region has 13 residues. The V segment lost 7 bases and the J segment 5 bases; nucleotides outside the gene matches: 8. Germline loops: CDR1 SEHNR, CDR2 FQNEAQ (reference sequence). The CDR3 DNA reads TGTGCCAGCAACCTGAGGACAGGCGACGAGCAGTACTTC. Protein: CASNLRTGDEQYF. The full variable domain, completed using reference TRBV7-9 and TRBJ2-7, is DTGVSQNPRHKITKRGQNVTFRCDPISEHNRLYWYRQTLGQGPEFLTYFQNEAQLEKSRLLSDRFSAERPKGSFSTLEIQRTEQGDSAMYLCASNLRTGDEQYFGPGTRLTVT.

This rearrangement joins TRBV28 to TRBJ2-3, with 8 bases lining up with TRBD2. The germline V gene encodes CDR1 MDHEN and CDR2 SYDVKM. Germline trimming cut 6 bases from V and 3 bases from J; bases unmatched to any gene: 5. The CDR3 runs 14 residues. Here the CDR3 reads CASRIAGQTDTQYF. The CDR3 bases are TGTGCCAGCAGAATAGCGGGGCAAACAGATACGCAGTATTTT.

The chain recombines TRBV7-7 with TRBJ2-2; 7 nucleotides align to TRBD2. Trimming cost V 5 bases and J 8 bases; bases outside gene matches: 8. Looked up from germline, CDR1 is SSHAT and CDR2 is FNYEAQ (reference sequence). The CDR3 length is 14 residues. The CDR3 reads CASSAYGLGGELFF. CDR3 nucleotides: TGTGCCAGCAGCGCCTATGGACTAGGTGGGGAGCTGTTTTTT.

The rearrangement joins TRBV4-1 to TRBJ2-3; 7 nucleotides align to TRBD2. Germline assignment: CDR1 MGHRA and CDR2 YSYEKL. This CDR3 has 17 residues. V gave up 4 bases and J gave up 2 bases; unmatched junction bases: 12. CDR3 residues: CASSLGGGRRYTDTQYF. CDR3 nucleotides: TGCGCCAGCAGCCTAGGCGGGGGTAGGCGGTACACAGATACGCAGTATTTT.

About this clone: At the DNA level, this CDR3 is encoded by other sequences in the same sample as well. The genes are TRBV28 and TRBJ2-7; D possibly corresponds to TRBD1 (6 bases). CDR3 length equals 14 residues. Germline V gives CDR1 MDHEN, CDR2 SYDVKM. V was shortened by 3 bases and J by 2 bases, with 11 bases between the two germline ends. In DNA, the CDR3 is TGTGCCAGCAGTTTTGGCACAGGGCCCTACGAGCAGTACTTC. Residues: CASSFGTGPYEQYF.

This clone has a handful of counts. The V call is TRBV29-1, the J call TRBJ2-3, with 11 nucleotides matching TRBD1. Unmatched junction bases numbered 4, after V lost 3 bases and J lost 2 bases. From germline, CDR1 is SQVTM and CDR2 ANQGSEA. The CDR3 is 15 amino acids. The CDR3 sequence: CSVDGTGGFTDTQYF. The CDR3 bases are TGCAGCGTTGATGGGACAGGGGGTTTCACAGATACGCAGTATTTT.

J is TRBJ1-4 and V is TRBV18; D remains ambiguous. Germline CDR1 KGHSH, CDR2 LQKENI. Between the trimmed V and J ends, which lost 2 bases and 8 bases, there was a span of 15 bases. The CDR3 is made up of 15 amino acids. The CDR3 reads CASSPGSGNEEKLFF. As DNA, the CDR3 is TGTGCCAGCTCACCAGGCTCGGGAAATGAGGAAAAACTGTTTTTT.

The chain carries TRBV7-3 and TRBJ2-3; TRBD1 agrees at 7 bases. J gave up 6 bases and V 8 bases, and 5 bases lay outside the gene matches. The length of the CDR3 is 12 residues. From germline, CDR1 is SGHTA and CDR2 FQGTGA. In nucleotides, the CDR3 is TGTGCCAGCGGCAACAGGGGCGATACGCAGTATTTT. This codes for CASGNRGDTQYF.

The rearrangement uses TRBV29-1 and TRBJ2-1, with 10 positions matching TRBD1. The V gene end was trimmed by 4 bases and the J gene end by 6 bases; junction bases not matched to a gene: 3. This CDR3 contains 13 residues. Germline V gives CDR1 SQVTM, CDR2 ANQGSEA. The chain's CDR3 is CSVAGQGGNEQFF. DNA for the CDR3: TGCAGCGTTGCAGGACAGGGGGGCAATGAGCAGTTCTTC.

The gene calls are TRBV5-4 and TRBJ2-7; the match to TRBD2 covers 13 bases. J lost 0 bases, V lost 4 bases, and 4 bases had no gene match. This CDR3 has 16 amino acids. In germline, CDR1 is SGHNT, CDR2 YYREEE (reference sequence). CDR3 in DNA: TGTGCCAGCAGCCTCGGGACTAGCGGGACCTCCTACGAGCAGTACTTC. This sequence encodes CASSLGTSGTSYEQYF.

This sequence joins TRBV10-1 and TRBJ2-3; TRBD2 matches at 10 bases. Germline assignment: CDR1 WNHNN and CDR2 SYGVQD (reference sequence). This CDR3 has 15 amino acids. The V segment lost 4 bases and the J segment 1 base; nucleotides outside the gene matches: 2. Written as DNA, the CDR3 is TGCGCCAGCAGTGTTACTAGCGGGGGCACAGATACGCAGTATTTT. Protein sequence: CASSVTSGGTDTQYF.

The genes are TRBV11-2 and TRBJ2-5; D may be TRBD2 (5 bases). The CDR3 is 12 amino acids. Looked up from germline, CDR1 is SGHAT and CDR2 is FQNNGV. V was clipped by 6 bases and J by 7 bases, with 12 bases between them. The DNA of the CDR3 is TGTGCCAGCAGAAATGCGGGCGGGACCCAGTACTTC. Its translation: CASRNAGGTQYF.

This clone was recorded only once. The rearrangement joins TRBV7-3 to TRBJ2-1; 7 nucleotides agree with TRBD2. Germline V gene sequence: CDR1 SGHTA, CDR2 FQGTGA. The CDR3 totals 13 residues. V was clipped by 1 base and J by 8 bases; unmatched bases: 2. The CDR3 sequence: CASSLRAGDEQFF. CDR3 DNA: TGTGCCAGCAGCTTAAGGGCGGGAGATGAGCAGTTCTTC.